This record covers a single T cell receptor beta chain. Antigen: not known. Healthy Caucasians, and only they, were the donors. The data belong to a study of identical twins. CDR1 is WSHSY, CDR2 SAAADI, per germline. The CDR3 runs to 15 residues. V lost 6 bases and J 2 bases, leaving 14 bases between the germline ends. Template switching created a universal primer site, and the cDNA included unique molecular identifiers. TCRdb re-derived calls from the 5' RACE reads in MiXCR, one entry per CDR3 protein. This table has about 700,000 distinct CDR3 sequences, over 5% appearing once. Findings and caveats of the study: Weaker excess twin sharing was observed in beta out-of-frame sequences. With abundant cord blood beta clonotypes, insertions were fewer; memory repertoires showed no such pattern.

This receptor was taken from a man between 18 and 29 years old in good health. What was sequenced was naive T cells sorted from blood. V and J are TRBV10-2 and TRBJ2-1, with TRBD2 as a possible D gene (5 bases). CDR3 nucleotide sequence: TGCGCCAGCAGGCAAGCGGCAAGCACCTACAATGAGCAGTTCTTC. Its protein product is CASRQAASTYNEQFF.